This entry describes one T cell receptor beta chain. An end of the junction differs from the germline gene, which may be a read error. Primers: 60 Vbeta forward and 13 Jbeta reverse. The method was immunoSEQ multiplex PCR; TCRdb's version includes in-frame clones alone and lacks a portion of them. The repertoire consists of about 84,000 clones, with around four fifths occurring once and the leading ten covering just under 2.5%. These data originate in a study of cytomegalovirus exposure and HLA in healthy donors. This CDR3 is 14 amino acids long. The V gene's germline CDR1 is GTSNPN and CDR2 SVGIG (reference sequence).

The chain combines TRBV30 with TRBJ1-5; TRBD1 matches 12 bases. The specimen sequenced was PBMCs. The clonotype originates from a male donor in good health and CMV-seropositive. The CDR3 nucleotides are TGTGCCTCGAGTGGGGACAGGGGGCTTGGGCCCCAGCATTTT. Its protein is CASSGDRGLGPQHF.